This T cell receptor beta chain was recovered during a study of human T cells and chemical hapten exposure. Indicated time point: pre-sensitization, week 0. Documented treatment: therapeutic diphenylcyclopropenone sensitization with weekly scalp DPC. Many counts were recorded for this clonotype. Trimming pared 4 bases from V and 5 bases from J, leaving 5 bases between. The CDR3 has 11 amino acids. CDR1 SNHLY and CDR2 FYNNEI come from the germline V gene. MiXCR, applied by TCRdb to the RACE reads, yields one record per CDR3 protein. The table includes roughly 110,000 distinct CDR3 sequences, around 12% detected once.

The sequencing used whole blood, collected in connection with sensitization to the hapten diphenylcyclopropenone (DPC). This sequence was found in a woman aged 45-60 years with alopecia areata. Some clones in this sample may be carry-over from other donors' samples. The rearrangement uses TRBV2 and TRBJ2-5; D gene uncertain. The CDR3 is CASSARETQYF. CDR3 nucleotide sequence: TGTGCCAGCAGTGCTCGGGAGACCCAGTACTTC.